This TCR beta chain was retrieved from a study of blood T cell repertoires in COVID-19. This table comes from immunoSEQ multiplex PCR, and its TCRdb copy is limited to in-frame clones, with some not included. The sample holds roughly 150,000 clones; 78% are singletons and the top ten take around 13%. V lost 5 bases and J lost 7; bases outside the gene matches: 8. CDR3 length equals 14 residues. Germline CDR1 and CDR2: SNHLY and FYNNEI. The TCR was taken from a woman of 80 years or more with acute or convalescent COVID-19. The chain joins TRBV2 to TRBJ1-5, with 7 bases identical to TRBD1. The source material was peripheral blood. DNA of the CDR3: TGTGCCAGCAGTCGCGACAGGGTCGGGCAGCCCCAGCATTTT. Amino acid sequence: CASSRDRVGQPQHF.